This TCR beta chain stems from a study of blood T cell repertoires in COVID-19 (dated by TCRdb to the early 2020s). Broadly, across the study: Samples from collaborators originated in the United States, Italy and Spain and spanned both the acute and convalescent phases of COVID-19. The prospective study material was composed of cDNA or gDNA derived from T cells, B-cell-depleted T cells, or PBMCs. Subjects who had been exposed to COVID-19, were actively infected with it, or had recovered from it provided the deeply sampled blood TCRbeta repertoires that made up the dataset. The repertoires were released in a freely available public database intended as a resource for research on the immune response to SARS-CoV-2. The samples were drawn from two sources: the first 160 participants of the ongoing ImmuneRACE study, and 950 to 1,500 subjects contributed by 6 global collaborators. Nearly every sample came with metadata listing a de-identified subject ID, COVID-19 status, age in years and sex. HLA class I and class II types, where available, came from metadata supplied by the sample provider rather than from assay-based typing. Here is what the overall study found, with its caveats: Clinical and demographic metadata were provided uncurated, with the amount varying by source and participant.

V drops 3 bases and J drops 0 bases, leaving 8 bases in between. The germline V gene sets CDR1 to SGHTA and CDR2 to FQGNSA. The CDR3 runs 15 residues from the cysteine to the phenylalanine. This entry keeps only the CDR3 DNA: 45 bases, framed from base 1. TCRbeta CDR3 regions were amplified from genomic DNA using the immunoSEQ Assay, a bias-controlled multiplex PCR. In the original analysis: Within the assay, amplification of reference gene primers was used to estimate how many nucleated cells each sample contained. Sequence reads were collapsed and filtered to measure the absolute abundance of every unique TCRbeta CDR3 rearrangement. For each sample, productive Simpson clonality was calculated as the square root of Simpson's diversity index across productive rearrangements. Here the immuneACCESS table is served through TCRdb, limited to in-frame sequences with V and J called. Missing clones are a known gap in these copies; in checked studies unresolved V genes cover under half, and the rest lacks a known reason. The V and J calls and clone size come from that table; D and trimming were worked out from the DNA. The sample data list approximately 70,000 clones, and approximately 90% of these were observed just once. The ten largest make up roughly 6.8% of the sample.

With regard to this clone: Its antigen remains unidentified. No much larger clone is present one base from it, and per-base qualities are unavailable.

Collaborating institutions collected whole blood in K2EDTA tubes following their own protocols. For TCRbeta analysis, collaborator samples were shipped as frozen whole blood, as isolated PBMCs, or as DNA extracted from either sample type. Source material: peripheral blood. The sequence came from a woman older than 75 with active COVID-19. The V gene is TRBV7-2 and the J gene is TRBJ1-4; the D gene is possibly TRBD1, with 5 bases matching. The CDR3 is CASSFRVATNEKLFF. DNA sequence: TGTGCCAGCAGCTTCAGGGTAGCAACTAATGAAAAACTGTTTTTT.